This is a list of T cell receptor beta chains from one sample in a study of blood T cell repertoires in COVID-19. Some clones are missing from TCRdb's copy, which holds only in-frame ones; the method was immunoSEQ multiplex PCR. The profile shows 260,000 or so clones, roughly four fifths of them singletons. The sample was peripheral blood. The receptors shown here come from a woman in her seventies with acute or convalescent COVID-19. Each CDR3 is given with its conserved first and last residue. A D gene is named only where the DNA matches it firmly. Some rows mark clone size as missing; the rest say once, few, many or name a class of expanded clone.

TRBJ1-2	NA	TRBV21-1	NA	TGTGCCAGCAGCAAAGGAGCCAGGGCTAACTATGGCTACACCTTC	CASSKGARANYGYTF
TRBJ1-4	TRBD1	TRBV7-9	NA	TGTGCCAGCAGCTCGGGGACAGTCCCTAATGAAAAACTGTTTTTT	CASSSGTVPNEKLFF
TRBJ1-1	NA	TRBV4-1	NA	TGCGCCAGCAGCCTCCTCGGTGGGGAAGGGAGCACTGAAGCTTTCTTT	CASSLLGGEGSTEAFF
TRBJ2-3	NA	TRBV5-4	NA	TGTGCCCTTGGGGGGGGCCCAGGCACAGATACGCAGTATTTT	CALGGGPGTDTQYF
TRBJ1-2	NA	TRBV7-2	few	TGTGCCAGCAGCTTGGTGGGGGCGTCTAAGGGCTACACCTTC	CASSLVGASKGYTF
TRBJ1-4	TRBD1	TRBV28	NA	TGTGCCAGCAGTTTCTCTCGACAGGGGGCAAGAGGTTTTGAAAAACTGTTTTTT	CASSFSRQGARGFEKLFF
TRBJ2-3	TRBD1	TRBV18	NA	TGTGCCAGCTCACCTAACAGGGGTACGCAGTATTTT	CASSPNRGTQYF
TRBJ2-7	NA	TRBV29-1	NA	TGCAGCGTTGAAGGTGGGCCCCACTACGAGCAGTACTTC	CSVEGGPHYEQYF
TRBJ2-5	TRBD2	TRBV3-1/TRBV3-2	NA	TGTGCCAGCAGCCAAGAGTGTTCGGGGGGGCTTTGTTGGGAGACCCAGTACTTC	CASSQECSGGLCWETQYF
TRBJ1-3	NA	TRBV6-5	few	TGTGCCAGCAGTTCGTTGGGACTCTCTGGAAACACCATATATTTT	CASSSLGLSGNTIYF
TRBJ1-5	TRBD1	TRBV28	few	TGTGCCAGCAGTTCTACCTGGACAGGGTTAACTAATCAGCCCCAGCATTTT	CASSSTWTGLTNQPQHF
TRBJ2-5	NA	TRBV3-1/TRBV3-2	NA	TGTGCCAGCAGCCTCTCCAGCGCGGGCGGAACAGAGACCCAGTACTTC	CASSLSSAGGTETQYF
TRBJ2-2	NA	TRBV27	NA	TGTGCCAGCAGTTTGACAACCCTCACCGGGGAGCTGTTTTTT	CASSLTTLTGELFF
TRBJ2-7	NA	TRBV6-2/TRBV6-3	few	TGTGCCAGCAGTTACCAAATTACAGGCCCCTACGAGCAGTACTTC	CASSYQITGPYEQYF
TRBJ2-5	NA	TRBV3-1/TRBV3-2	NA	TGTGCCAGCAGCCCCACTAGTTCCCAAGAGACCCAGTACTTC	CASSPTSSQETQYF
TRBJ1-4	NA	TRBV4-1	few	TGCGCCAGCAGCCAAGCTGGAGCAACTAATGAAAAACTGTTTTTT	CASSQAGATNEKLFF
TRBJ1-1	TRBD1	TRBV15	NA	TGTGCCACCAGCCCTCTGGACAGGGCCACTGAAGCTTTCTTT	CATSPLDRATEAFF
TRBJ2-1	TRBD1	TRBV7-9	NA	TGTGCCAGCAGCTTAACCCAGGGGGACAATGAGCAGTTCTTC	CASSLTQGDNEQFF
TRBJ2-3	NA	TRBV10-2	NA	TGCGCCAGCAGACGTAGAGGAGGGGCCAGCACAGATACGCAGTATTTT	CASRRRGGASTDTQYF
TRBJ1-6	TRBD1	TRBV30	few	TGTGCCTGGAATCTCGGGACAGGGGTAGAACCCCTCCACTTT	CAWNLGTGVEPLHF
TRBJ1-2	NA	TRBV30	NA	TGTGCCTGGAGTGTACTGAAGGGGTCCGGCTACACCTTC	CAWSVLKGSGYTF
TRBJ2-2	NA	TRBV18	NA	TGTGCCAGCTCACCAATGCGAGGCACCGGGGAGCTGTTTTTT	CASSPMRGTGELFF
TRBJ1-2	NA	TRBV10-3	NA	TGTGCCATCAGTGGGGAGCCCTATGGCTACACCTTC	CAISGEPYGYTF
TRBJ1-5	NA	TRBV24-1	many	TGTGCCACCAGTGATGCCGGCGGGGGCAGGTTCCAGCCCCAGCATTTT	CATSDAGGGRFQPQHF
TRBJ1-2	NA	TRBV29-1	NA	TGCAGCGCCGAACCGGACGGACTGCGCGGTGGCTACACCTTC	CSAEPDGLRGGYTF
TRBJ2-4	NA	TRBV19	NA	TGTGCCAGTAGCCCTGGATGGAGTATCGACATTCAGTACTTC	CASSPGWSIDIQYF
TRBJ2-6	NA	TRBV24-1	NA	TGTGCCACCAGTGATTCAGGGTTCTCTGGGGCCAACGTCCTGACTTTC	CATSDSGFSGANVLTF
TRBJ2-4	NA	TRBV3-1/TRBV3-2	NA	TGTGCCAGCAGCCAAGAAGTATCGGGTCGAAACATTCAGTACTTC	CASSQEVSGRNIQYF
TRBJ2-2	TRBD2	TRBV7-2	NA	TGTGCCAGCAGCCGTAGGACTAGCGGGGTGGGGGACACCGGGGAGCTGTTTTTT	CASSRRTSGVGDTGELFF
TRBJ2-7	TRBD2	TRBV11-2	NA	TGTGCCAGCAGCTTAGATCTCGTTAGCGGGGGTTACGAGCAGTACTTC	CASSLDLVSGGYEQYF
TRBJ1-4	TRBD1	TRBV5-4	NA	TGTGCCAGCAGCTTGAGGACAGGGACTAATGAAAAACTGTTTTTT	CASSLRTGTNEKLFF
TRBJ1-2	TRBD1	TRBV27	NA	TGTGCCAGCAGCCGTGACAGGGGCCCCCCTTATGGCTACACCTTC	CASSRDRGPPYGYTF
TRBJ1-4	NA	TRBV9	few	TGTGCCAGCAGCCCCTCGGGGGGGGCTGCAACTAATGAAAAACTGTTTTTT	CASSPSGGAATNEKLFF
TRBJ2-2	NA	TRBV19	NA	TGTGCCAGTAAATTTGGGCACCCCACCGGGGAGCTGTTTTTT	CASKFGHPTGELFF
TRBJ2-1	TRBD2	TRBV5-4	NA	TGTGCCAGCAGCTTCGAAGCGGGGGGCTACAATGAGCAGTTCTTC	CASSFEAGGYNEQFF
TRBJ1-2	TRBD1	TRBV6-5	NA	TGTGCCAGCAGTTATTCAGGGGGCGGTTTACTTGGCTACACCTTC	CASSYSGGGLLGYTF
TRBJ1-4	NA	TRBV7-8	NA	TGTGCCAGCAGCTTGGGAGGGATTAATGAAAAACTGTTTTTT	CASSLGGINEKLFF
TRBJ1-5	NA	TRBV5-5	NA	TGTGCCAGCAGCTTGATCGGCCAGGTCATCAATCAGCCCCAGCATTTT	CASSLIGQVINQPQHF
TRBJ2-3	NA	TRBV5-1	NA	TGCGCAACAACCCCGGGGGGCCTAGGAGATACGCAGTATTTT	CATTPGGLGDTQYF
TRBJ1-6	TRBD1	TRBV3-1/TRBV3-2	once	TGTGCCAGCAGGACCACCGGGACAGGGGGTTCACCCCTCCACTTT	CASRTTGTGGSPLHF
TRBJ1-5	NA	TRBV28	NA	TGTGCCAGCAGTTTGGCAGGGAGCAATCAGCCCCAGCATTTT	CASSLAGSNQPQHF
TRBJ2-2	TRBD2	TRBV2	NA	TGTGCCAGCAGTGAAAGCGGGGCCGGGGAGCTGTTTTTT	CASSESGAGELFF
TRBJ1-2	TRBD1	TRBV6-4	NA	TGTGCCAGCAGACCAACGACAGGGCTTAACTATGGCTACACCTTC	CASRPTTGLNYGYTF
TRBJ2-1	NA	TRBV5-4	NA	TGTGCCAGCAGCGGATTAAGACAGGATAGTAACAATGAGCAGTTCTTC	CASSGLRQDSNNEQFF
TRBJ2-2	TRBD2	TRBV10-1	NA	TGCGCCAGCCTCGGGGAGGGTACAACCGGGGAGCTGTTTTTT	CASLGEGTTGELFF
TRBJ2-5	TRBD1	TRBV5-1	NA	TGCGCCAGCAGCTCCCGGACAGGCCTCCAAGAGACCCAGTACTTC	CASSSRTGLQETQYF
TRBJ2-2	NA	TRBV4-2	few	TGTGCCAGCAGCCAAGATAGTTCGAACACCGGGGAGCTGTTTTTT	CASSQDSSNTGELFF
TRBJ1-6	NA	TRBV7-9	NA	TGTGCCAGCAGCTTAGGACAGGCCTCACCCCTCCACTTT	CASSLGQASPLHF
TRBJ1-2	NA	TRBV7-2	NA	TGTGCCAGCACCGGACAGCCCTATGGCTACACCTTC	CASTGQPYGYTF
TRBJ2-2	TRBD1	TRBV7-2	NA	TGTGCCAGCAGCTCAACAGGGGGGTCCGGGGAGCTGTTTTTT	CASSSTGGSGELFF
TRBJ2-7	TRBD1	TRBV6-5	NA	TGTGCCAGCAGCAAGACCCCAGGGGGCACCGAGCAGTACTTC	CASSKTPGGTEQYF
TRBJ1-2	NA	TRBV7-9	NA	TGTGCCAGCAGCCAGTTATCGTCCGGGACTGGTGTGGGCTACACCTTC	CASSQLSSGTGVGYTF
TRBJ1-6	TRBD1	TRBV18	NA	TGTGCCAGCTCAGCCGACAGGGTGCCTAGTTCACCCCTCCACTTT	CASSADRVPSSPLHF